A selection of T cell receptor beta chains follows, all from one sample in a study of glioma-infiltrating T cells after dendritic cell vaccination. Clones were sequenced by immunoSEQ multiplex PCR, and TCRdb holds only the in-frame ones, with some missing. The sample has tens of thousands of clones; 85% are singletons. The sample was blood, taken after dendritic cell vaccination. These receptors originate from a human donor with glioblastoma. The CDR3 runs from the conserved cysteine through the conserved F or W. Fields, in order: CDR3 protein, CDR3 DNA, J gene, clone size, D gene, V gene. D genes are given only for firm matches. Clone size is shown for a subset of rows, as once, few, many or a class of expanded clone.

CDR3aa: CASSASGGATDTQYF
CDR3nt: TGTGCCAGCAGCGCCAGCGGGGGGGCCACAGATACGCAGTATTTT
j_gene: TRBJ2-3
abundance: NA
d_gene: TRBD2
v_gene: TRBV13

CDR3aa: CASSHSRDSSYEQYF
CDR3nt: TGTGCCAGCAGCCACAGCCGGGACAGCTCCTACGAGCAGTACTTC
j_gene: TRBJ2-7
abundance: NA
d_gene: TRBD1
v_gene: TRBV4-2

CDR3aa: CASSLDPAGGRIRRGELFF
CDR3nt: TGTGCCAGCAGTTTGGATCCAGCGGGGGGGCGAATTAGGCGCGGGGAGCTGTTTTTT
j_gene: TRBJ2-2
abundance: NA
d_gene: TRBD2
v_gene: TRBV27

CDR3aa: CASSTGQIQETQYF
CDR3nt: TGCGCCAGCAGCACCGGACAGATCCAAGAGACCCAGTACTTC
j_gene: TRBJ2-5
abundance: NA
d_gene: NA
v_gene: TRBV5-1

CDR3aa: CASGLVLTRTGRQETQYF
CDR3nt: TGTGCTAGTGGTTTGGTTCTCACCCGGACAGGGCGGCAAGAGACCCAGTACTTC
j_gene: TRBJ2-5
abundance: NA
d_gene: TRBD1
v_gene: TRBV12-5

CDR3aa: CASSQVISGGSYEQYF
CDR3nt: TGCGCCAGCAGCCAAGTCATCTCGGGGGGCTCCTACGAGCAGTACTTC
j_gene: TRBJ2-7
abundance: few
d_gene: TRBD2
v_gene: TRBV4-3

CDR3aa: CASSQDPAQGNEKLFF
CDR3nt: TGCGCCAGCAGCCAAGACCCGGCACAGGGTAATGAAAAACTGTTTTTT
j_gene: TRBJ1-4
abundance: NA
d_gene: NA
v_gene: TRBV4-3

CDR3aa: CASGLPRLPGDNEQFF
CDR3nt: TGTGCTAGTGGTTTGCCGCGACTCCCGGGGGACAATGAGCAGTTCTTC
j_gene: TRBJ2-1
abundance: NA
d_gene: NA
v_gene: TRBV12-5

CDR3aa: CASRPGTDYEQYF
CDR3nt: TGTGCCAGCAGGCCCGGGACAGACTACGAGCAGTACTTC
j_gene: TRBJ2-7
abundance: once
d_gene: TRBD1
v_gene: TRBV11-3

CDR3aa: CSARRETQYF
CDR3nt: TGCAGTGCTAGACGTGAGACCCAGTACTTC
j_gene: TRBJ2-5
abundance: NA
d_gene: NA
v_gene: TRBV20-1

CDR3aa: CASSVWATSVVTDTQYF
CDR3nt: TGTGCCAGCAGTGTCTGGGCGACTAGCGTAGTGACAGATACGCAGTATTTT
j_gene: TRBJ2-3
abundance: few
d_gene: TRBD2
v_gene: TRBV6-1

CDR3aa: CASSPSWTGGLGVPEAFF
CDR3nt: TGTGCCAGCAGCCCGAGCTGGACAGGGGGCCTCGGAGTCCCCGAAGCTTTCTTT
j_gene: TRBJ1-1
abundance: once
d_gene: TRBD1
v_gene: TRBV5-6

CDR3aa: CASSFSGVFYEQYF
CDR3nt: TGTGCCAGCAGTTTTAGCGGGGTGTTTTACGAGCAGTACTTC
j_gene: TRBJ2-7
abundance: NA
d_gene: TRBD2
v_gene: TRBV27

CDR3aa: CASRPTTVDTQYF
CDR3nt: TGCGCCAGCAGACCTACCACGGTAGATACGCAGTATTTT
j_gene: TRBJ2-3
abundance: NA
d_gene: NA
v_gene: TRBV5-1

CDR3aa: CASRPGTGVYEQYF
CDR3nt: TGTGCCAGCAGGCCCGGGACAGGGGTCTACGAGCAGTACTTC
j_gene: TRBJ2-7
abundance: NA
d_gene: TRBD1
v_gene: TRBV27

CDR3aa: CASSADRDEQYF
CDR3nt: TGTGCCAGCAGCGCTGACAGGGACGAGCAGTACTTC
j_gene: TRBJ2-7
abundance: once
d_gene: TRBD1
v_gene: TRBV5-5

CDR3aa: CAWSVPRGGWDREETQYF
CDR3nt: TGTGCCTGGAGTGTACCTCGGGGGGGTTGGGACCGAGAAGAGACCCAGTACTTC
j_gene: TRBJ2-5
abundance: NA
d_gene: TRBD2
v_gene: TRBV30

CDR3aa: CASSLGAPYEQYF
CDR3nt: TGTGCCAGCAGTTTGGGGGCCCCCTACGAGCAGTACTTC
j_gene: TRBJ2-7
abundance: once
d_gene: NA
v_gene: TRBV27

CDR3aa: CASSVTGGNTIYF
CDR3nt: TGTGCCAGCAGCGTAACAGGAGGAAACACCATATATTTT
j_gene: TRBJ1-3
abundance: NA
d_gene: NA
v_gene: TRBV9

CDR3aa: CASSLSGGAYTGELFF
CDR3nt: TGTGCCAGCAGCTTAAGCGGGGGGGCGTACACCGGGGAGCTGTTTTTT
j_gene: TRBJ2-2
abundance: NA
d_gene: TRBD2
v_gene: TRBV7-2

CDR3aa: CASSLLAGGPAGETQYF
CDR3nt: TGTGCCAGCAGTCTCCTAGCGGGGGGGCCTGCCGGCGAGACCCAGTACTTC
j_gene: TRBJ2-5
abundance: NA
d_gene: TRBD2
v_gene: TRBV27

CDR3aa: CASSSLAGGSGNIQYF
CDR3nt: TGCGCCAGCAGCTCACTAGCGGGGGGATCAGGGAACATTCAGTACTTC
j_gene: TRBJ2-4
abundance: few
d_gene: TRBD2
v_gene: TRBV5-1

CDR3aa: CSAKPGTGGGDGELFF
CDR3nt: TGCAGCGCAAAACCCGGGACAGGGGGCGGGGACGGGGAGCTGTTTTTT
j_gene: TRBJ2-2
abundance: NA
d_gene: TRBD1
v_gene: TRBV29-1

CDR3aa: CASSEAGNQPQHF
CDR3nt: TGTGCCAGTAGTGAAGCGGGCAATCAGCCCCAGCATTTT
j_gene: TRBJ1-5
abundance: once
d_gene: NA
v_gene: TRBV19

CDR3aa: CASSVGTSGSYNEQFF
CDR3nt: TGTGCCAGCAGCGTAGGGACTAGCGGTTCCTACAATGAGCAGTTCTTC
j_gene: TRBJ2-1
abundance: NA
d_gene: TRBD2
v_gene: TRBV9

CDR3aa: CASSMGRNTEAFF
CDR3nt: TGTGCCAGTAGTATGGGGCGGAACACTGAAGCTTTCTTT
j_gene: TRBJ1-1
abundance: NA
d_gene: NA
v_gene: TRBV19

CDR3aa: CASSSTTGLNTEAFF
CDR3nt: TGTGCCAGCAGCTCGACGACAGGACTGAACACTGAAGCTTTCTTT
j_gene: TRBJ1-1
abundance: NA
d_gene: NA
v_gene: TRBV5-6

CDR3aa: CATSVTTGAYEQYF
CDR3nt: TGTGCCACCAGCGTAACCACAGGTGCCTACGAGCAGTACTTC
j_gene: TRBJ2-7
abundance: NA
d_gene: NA
v_gene: TRBV15

CDR3aa: CASSYSEATLEAFF
CDR3nt: TGTGCCAGCAGTTACTCGGAGGCCACCCTTGAAGCTTTCTTT
j_gene: TRBJ1-1
abundance: NA
d_gene: NA
v_gene: TRBV6-5

CDR3aa: CASSAAGRGEKLFF
CDR3nt: TGTGCCAGCAGTGCGGCAGGGCGTGGTGAAAAACTGTTTTTT
j_gene: TRBJ1-4
abundance: NA
d_gene: NA
v_gene: TRBV25-1

CDR3aa: CASSLTTGLNTIYF
CDR3nt: TGTGCCAGCAGCCTTACGACAGGGTTGAACACCATATATTTT
j_gene: TRBJ1-3
abundance: NA
d_gene: TRBD1
v_gene: TRBV11-1

CDR3aa: CASSEFEDRSSYEQYF
CDR3nt: TGTGCCAGCAGTGAATTTGAGGACAGGAGCTCCTACGAGCAGTACTTC
j_gene: TRBJ2-7
abundance: NA
d_gene: TRBD1
v_gene: TRBV25-1

CDR3aa: CAWTPGWNEKLFF
CDR3nt: TGTGCCTGGACGCCAGGGTGGAATGAAAAACTGTTTTTT
j_gene: TRBJ1-4
abundance: NA
d_gene: NA
v_gene: TRBV30

CDR3aa: CASSQNSYNQPQHF
CDR3nt: TGCGCCAGCAGCCAAAACAGTTACAATCAGCCCCAGCATTTT
j_gene: TRBJ1-5
abundance: NA
d_gene: NA
v_gene: TRBV4-3

CDR3aa: CASSAGTGGNQPQHF
CDR3nt: TGTGCCAGTAGTGCCGGGACAGGGGGCAATCAGCCCCAGCATTTT
j_gene: TRBJ1-5
abundance: NA
d_gene: TRBD1
v_gene: TRBV19

CDR3aa: CASRLPTYEQYF
CDR3nt: TGTGCCAGCCGATTACCTACCTACGAGCAGTACTTC
j_gene: TRBJ2-7
abundance: once
d_gene: NA
v_gene: TRBV14

CDR3aa: CAWSVQGFIYGYTF
CDR3nt: TGTGCCTGGAGTGTACAGGGATTTATCTATGGCTACACCTTC
j_gene: TRBJ1-2
abundance: once
d_gene: NA
v_gene: TRBV30

CDR3aa: CASGRGGTSTDTQYF
CDR3nt: TGTGCCAGCGGACGGGGGGGAACTAGCACAGATACGCAGTATTTT
j_gene: TRBJ2-3
abundance: few
d_gene: TRBD2
v_gene: TRBV6-5

CDR3aa: CASSSEDSYTQYF
CDR3nt: TGCGCCAGCAGCAGCGAGGACAGTTATACGCAGTATTTT
j_gene: TRBJ2-3
abundance: NA
d_gene: NA
v_gene: TRBV5-1

CDR3aa: CASSGTGGSEQYF
CDR3nt: TGTGCCAGCAGTGGGACAGGGGGCTCCGAGCAGTACTTC
j_gene: TRBJ2-7
abundance: once
d_gene: TRBD1
v_gene: TRBV27